The clone carrying this T cell receptor beta chain was observed many times. The antigen remains undetermined. Uncontrolled infection, other autoimmune disease, pregnancy or lactation disqualified patients from enrolment. Fresh peripheral blood, roughly 10 ml of it, supplied the PBMCs. These data belong to a study of T cells in Graves' hyperthyroidism and ophthalmopathy. General study findings and limits: Most expanded thyroid clonotypes above 0.001 also appeared in blood.

Researchers took RNA transcripts and amplified the TCR beta CDR3 regions from them. In the first-round RT-PCR of the TCR CDR3, the HTBI primer set was used. Using its own MiXCR run on the multiplex PCR reads, TCRdb lists one record per CDR3 protein. Of 500,000 to 600,000 distinct CDR3 sequences detected, 16% appear once; the ten largest clones hold around 18%. The CDR3 contains 14 residues. The germline gives CDR1 SGHVS, CDR2 FQNEAQ. Trimming took 4 bases from V and 0 from J, leaving 8 bases between them. The receptor was isolated from a woman between 18 and 30 years old with Graves' hyperthyroidism. Sequencing was done on a sample of blood. The chain links TRBV7-8 to TRBJ2-3; D gene unclear. The CDR3 DNA follows: TGTGCCAGCAGCTGGAAGACTAGCACAGATACGCAGTATTTT. Translated, it gives CASSWKTSTDTQYF.